This T cell receptor (beta chain) was profiled in a study of beta chain features in type 1 diabetes. The study's findings and limits: TCRB CDR3s from Type 1 diabetes patients were moderately but significantly shorter in all four CD4+ subsets. It was among patients, rather than healthy donors, that naive, central memory and Treg TCRB repertoires appeared more similar.

The investigators reverse transcribed all of the isolated RNA, so they sequenced expressed TCRB transcripts. TCRdb's table, derived via immunoSEQ multiplex PCR, lists solely in-frame clones and lacks some. This sample has 120,000 to 150,000 clones, with around an eighth found just once. This clone came up a few times. Its specificity is unknown. Germline trimming cut 4 bases from V and 5 bases from J; bases unmatched to any gene: 10. The CDR3 has 15 residues. Germline CDR1 and CDR2: MNHNY and SVGAGI (reference sequence). The sample consisted of central memory CD4+ T cells from blood. This sequence originates from a man aged 18 to 30 with type 1 diabetes. The rearrangement links TRBV6-6 to TRBJ1-2; TRBD1 agrees at 7 bases. CDR3 sequence reads: CASSSRGQDQYGYTF. DNA of the CDR3: TGTGCCAGCAGTTCCAGAGGACAGGATCAATATGGCTACACCTTC.